Many counts were recorded for the clone carrying this TCR beta chain. The record originates from a study of regulatory T cells in long-lasting Graves disease. Study details: Graves' patients diagnosed newly had used antithyroid drugs under 3 months.

Researchers made TCR beta libraries by using iRepertoire HTBI primers and running Arm-PCR on CDR3 regions. TCRdb passed the multiplex PCR reads through MiXCR, listing each CDR3 protein once. The sample yields approximately 460,000 distinct CDR3 sequences, about 15% seen once. Documented time point: newly diagnosed GD, antithyroid drugs for less than 3 months. Generation of the TCR library employed RNA extracted from PBMCs. The same sample was also used in a study of T cells in Graves' hyperthyroidism and ophthalmopathy. According to that study: The primer set for the first-round RT-PCR of the TCR CDR3 was HTBI. Most clonotypes expanded in thyroid above 0.001 were likewise present in blood. Stable hyperthyroidism and ophthalmopathy were separated using 13 V-J signatures.

The sequenced sample was peripheral blood mononuclear cells (PBMCs), obtained at new diagnosis, from a patient treated with antithyroid drugs. This TCR came from a woman aged 30 to 39 with Graves disease.

This CDR3 is CASRSALADQETQYF. The CDR3 region has the DNA TGTGCCAGTAGATCGGCTCTAGCGGACCAAGAGACCCAGTACTTC. The J gene is TRBJ2-5, the V gene TRBV19; TRBD2 agrees at 7 bases. The CDR3 runs to 15 residues. V shed 6 bases and J 0 bases; nucleotides not matched to a gene: 7. CDR1 is LNHDA, CDR2 SQIVND, per germline (reference sequence).